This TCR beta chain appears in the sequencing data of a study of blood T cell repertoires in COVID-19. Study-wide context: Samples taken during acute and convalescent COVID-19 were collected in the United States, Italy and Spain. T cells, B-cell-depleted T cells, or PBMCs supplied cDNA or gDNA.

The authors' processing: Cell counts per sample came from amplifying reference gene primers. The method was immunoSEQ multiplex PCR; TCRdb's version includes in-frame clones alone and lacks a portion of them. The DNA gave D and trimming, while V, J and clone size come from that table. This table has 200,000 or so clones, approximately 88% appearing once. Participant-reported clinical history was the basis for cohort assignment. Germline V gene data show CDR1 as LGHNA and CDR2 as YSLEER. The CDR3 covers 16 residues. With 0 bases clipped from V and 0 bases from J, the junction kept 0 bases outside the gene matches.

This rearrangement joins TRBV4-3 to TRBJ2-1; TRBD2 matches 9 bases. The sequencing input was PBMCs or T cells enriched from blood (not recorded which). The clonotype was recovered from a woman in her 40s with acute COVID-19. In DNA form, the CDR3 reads TGCGCCAGCAGCCAAGATAGCGGGAGCTCCTACAATGAGCAGTTCTTC. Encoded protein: CASSQDSGSSYNEQFF.